The clone carrying this TCR beta chain has more than one count but fewer than ten. The antigen is unknown. The record originates from a study of identical twins. Notes on the study in general: Models underestimated out-of-frame TCR alpha sharing in monozygotic twins. Conclusions were drawn cross-sectionally by statistical analysis, without following the same donors. Abundant beta clonotypes from cord blood had fewer insertions, unlike memory repertoires, which showed none.

The germline V gene has CDR1 DFQATT and CDR2 SNEGSKA (reference sequence). This CDR3 contains 14 residues. The J segment lost 3 bases and the V segment lost 5 bases, leaving 8 bases of the junction unmatched. MiXCR, applied by TCRdb to the 5' RACE reads, yields one record per CDR3 protein. The sample yields 500,000 to 550,000 distinct CDR3 sequences, roughly a fifth seen once. This same sample was also taken into another study, of T cells expressing NK-cell markers. That study adds: Obtained from sorted CD3+CD56+NKG2C+, CD3+CD56+NKG2C- and CD3+CD56-NKG2C+ T cells were the TCR beta repertoires.

The specimen sequenced was CD4+ T cells sorted from blood. The chain links TRBV20-1 to TRBJ2-7; 9 nucleotides match TRBD1. The sequence was collected from a woman between 18 and 30 years old in good health. The CDR3 reads CSAWTGVGLYEQYF. The CDR3 DNA reads as TGCAGTGCTTGGACAGGGGTGGGCCTCTACGAGCAGTACTTC.